The 24 T cell receptor beta chains listed next were all sequenced from one sample in a study of cytomegalovirus exposure and HLA in healthy donors. The PCR ran on 60 Vbeta and 13 Jbeta primers. The assay was immunoSEQ multiplex PCR, and TCRdb's table has in-frame clones only and misses some. The table has about 93,000 clones, 78% seen once. The specimen sequenced was PBMCs. These receptors were taken from a middle-aged woman in good health and CMV-seronegative.

The CDR3: CASSFQTSGRVYNEQFF. CDR3 nucleotide sequence: TGTGCCAGCAGTTTTCAGACTAGCGGGAGAGTCTACAATGAGCAGTTCTTC. The gene calls are TRBV27 and TRBJ2-1; 12 bases are shared with TRBD2. The V gene end was trimmed by 3 bases and the J gene end by 3 bases; junction bases not matched to a gene: 6. CDR3 size: 17 residues. CDR1 and CDR2 from the germline V gene are MNHEY and SMNVEV (reference sequence).

The chain has TRBV6-1 and TRBJ2-7; 7 bases match TRBD2. J was trimmed by 4 bases and V by 6 bases; bases with no gene match: 9. This CDR3 has 14 residues. Germline V gene lookup returns CDR1 MNHNS and CDR2 SASEGT. CDR3 residues: CASRWEGRSYEQYF. For the CDR3, the DNA is TGTGCCAGCAGGTGGGAGGGGAGATCTTACGAGCAGTACTTC.

This rearrangement joins TRBV6-6 to TRBJ2-1; TRBD2 aligns across 15 bases. The germline V gene encodes CDR1 MNHNY and CDR2 SVGAGI (reference sequence). The CDR3 sequence is 15 residues long. The V gene end was trimmed by 5 bases and the J gene end by 7 bases; junction bases not matched to a gene: 3. CDR3 nucleotides: TGTGCCAGCAGTCGGACTAGCGGGAGGGGGAATGAGCAGTTCTTC. Translating gives CASSRTSGRGNEQFF.

This chain uses TRBV2 with TRBJ2-7, with 7 bases identical to TRBD2. Germline CDR1 SNHLY, CDR2 FYNNEI. Unmatched junction bases numbered 8, after V lost 7 bases and J lost 2 bases. The CDR3 sequence is 14 residues long. Written as DNA, the CDR3 is TGTGCCAGCATCCCGAGGCTAGCGGCCTACGAGCAGTACTTC. Amino acids: CASIPRLAAYEQYF. Together with reference TRBV2 and TRBJ2-7, the CDR3 gives the full variable domain: EPEVTQTPSHQVTQMGQEVILRCVPISNHLYFYWYRQILGQKVEFLVSFYNNEISEKSEIFDDQFSVERPDGSNFTLKIRSTKLEDSAMYFCASIPRLAAYEQYFGPGTRLTVT.

This clone was detected a few times. The chain uses TRBV5-1 and TRBJ1-1; 7 nucleotides match TRBD1. The CDR3 has 14 amino acids. V shed 5 bases and J 0 bases; nucleotides not matched to a gene: 4. Germline V gene lookup returns CDR1 SGHRS and CDR2 YFSETQ. The CDR3 region is CASREGQLNTEAFF. CDR3 DNA sequence: TGCGCCAGCAGAGAGGGACAGTTGAACACTGAAGCTTTCTTT. Based on the CDR3 plus reference TRBV5-1 and TRBJ1-1, the full variable domain is KAGVTQTPRYLIKTRGQQVTLSCSPISGHRSVSWYQQTPGQGLQFLFEYFSETQRNKGNFPGRFSGRQFSNSRSEMNVSTLELGDSALYLCASREGQLNTEAFFGQGTRLTVV.

The V gene is TRBV7-8, the J gene TRBJ2-1; D uncertain. V was pared by 1 base and J by 2 bases, with 12 bases between. Germline assignment: CDR1 SGHVS and CDR2 FQNEAQ. There are 16 residues in the CDR3. CDR3 protein: CASSLEDTPTYNEQFF. The CDR3 DNA reads TGTGCCAGCAGCTTAGAAGATACTCCCACCTACAATGAGCAGTTCTTC.

Details on this clone: Other nucleotide sequences in the sample specify the same CDR3. The chain uses TRBV29-1 and TRBJ2-5, with 12 bases identical to TRBD2. The CDR3 runs 13 residues. Per germline, CDR1 SQVTM and CDR2 ANQGSEA. Germline trimming cut 3 bases from V and 5 bases from J; bases unmatched to any gene: 1. Here the CDR3 DNA reads TGCAGCGTTGATACTAGCGGGGGGGAGACCCAGTACTTC. Translation gives CSVDTSGGETQYF.

This chain connects TRBV10-3 to TRBJ2-7; 11 bases align to TRBD2. The CDR3 is 14 amino acids. The V segment lost 7 bases and the J segment 3 bases; nucleotides outside the gene matches: 5. CDR1 is ENHRY, CDR2 SYGVKD, per germline. CDR3 DNA sequence: TGTGCCATCAAAGATACTAGCGGGAGCTACGAGCAGTACTTC. It encodes CAIKDTSGSYEQYF.

This clone was found once. This chain links TRBV6-1 with TRBJ1-1; the match to TRBD1 covers 7 bases. Per germline, CDR1 MNHNS and CDR2 SASEGT. The CDR3 consists of 14 residues. V shed 6 bases and J 4 bases; nucleotides not matched to a gene: 8. CDR3 amino acids: CASSRNRGGTEAFF. The CDR3 nucleotides read TGTGCCAGCAGCAGGAACAGGGGTGGCACTGAAGCTTTCTTT.

This clone was counted a few times. This chain links TRBV10-1 with TRBJ2-3, with D maybe TRBD2 (6 bases). The V end was cut by 6 bases, the J end by 2 bases, with 9 bases between. This CDR3 comprises 13 residues. CDR1 and CDR2 from the germline V gene are WNHNN and SYGVQD (reference sequence). Here the CDR3 reads CASRRDFTDTQYF. The CDR3 nucleotides read TGCGCCAGCAGACGGGACTTCACAGATACGCAGTATTTT.

This rearrangement joins TRBV9 to TRBJ2-1, with 10 bases lining up with TRBD2. J was trimmed by 7 bases and V by 3 bases; bases with no gene match: 22. The germline V gene encodes CDR1 SGDLS and CDR2 YYNGEE. This CDR3 is built from 20 residues. The CDR3 DNA reads TGTGCCAGCAGCGGCCCACGGACAGGCAACCCTAGCGGGAGAGCGAATGAGCAGTTCTTC. Amino acid sequence: CASSGPRTGNPSGRANEQFF.

V usage is TRBV19 and J usage is TRBJ1-1; D remains unclear. The germline CDR1 and CDR2 sequences are LNHDA and SQIVND (reference sequence). The V end lost 4 bases, the J end lost 4 bases, and 16 bases lay between the germline ends. The CDR3 loop spans 15 amino acids. The CDR3 sequence: CASSRLGPSGTEAFF. CDR3 bases: TGTGCCAGTAGTAGGTTGGGCCCTTCCGGCACTGAAGCTTTCTTT.

This chain uses TRBV6-5 with TRBJ1-2, with D unclear. CDR3 length: 13 residues. Germline lookup yields CDR1 MNHEY and CDR2 SVGAGI. Trimming took 2 bases from V and 5 from J, leaving 9 bases between them. CDR3 amino acids: CASSYMEKYGYTF. The CDR3 DNA follows: TGTGCCAGCAGTTACATGGAGAAGTATGGCTACACCTTC.

This clone was detected a few times. The chain recombines TRBV10-3 with TRBJ1-5, with D unclear. The germline V gene encodes CDR1 ENHRY and CDR2 SYGVKD. V gave up 8 bases and J gave up 4 bases, with 12 bases separating them. The CDR3 totals 13 residues. CDR3 region: CAIAGSDNQPQHF. Here the CDR3 DNA reads TGTGCCATCGCCGGTAGTGATAATCAGCCCCAGCATTTT.

J is TRBJ1-1 and V is TRBV19; D gene unclear. Germline V gives CDR1 LNHDA, CDR2 SQIVND (reference sequence). CDR3 length equals 13 residues. With 4 bases removed from V and 0 bases from J, the gap between germline ends came to 6 bases. In DNA, the CDR3 is TGTGCCAGTAGTAAGAGAATGAACACTGAAGCTTTCTTT. Translating it yields CASSKRMNTEAFF. The full variable domain, with the rest looked up from reference TRBV19 and TRBJ1-1, is DGGITQSPKYLFRKEGQNVTLSCEQNLNHDAMYWYRQDPGQGLRLIYYSQIVNDFQKGDIAEGYSVSREKKESFPLTVTSAQKNPTAFYLCASSKRMNTEAFFGQGTRLTVV.

J is TRBJ1-4 and V is TRBV11-2; maybe TRBD1 (5 bases). Germline loops: CDR1 SGHAT, CDR2 FQNNGV. Trimming removed 2 bases at V and 0 bases at J, with 10 bases between. The length of the CDR3 is 16 residues. CDR3 in DNA: TGTGCCAGCAGCTTACTGATACAGGCAACTAATGAAAAACTGTTTTTT. It yields the protein CASSLLIQATNEKLFF.

The chain has TRBV14 and TRBJ2-5; D possibly corresponds to TRBD1 (5 bases). The germline CDR1 and CDR2 sequences are SGHDN and FVKESK. The V end lost 6 bases, the J end lost 7 bases, and 18 bases lay between the germline ends. The CDR3 is 14 amino acids. As DNA, the CDR3 is TGTGCCAGCAGTCTCCAGGGCCTTTATTCGACCCAGTACTTC. Residues: CASSLQGLYSTQYF.

The sample holds one count of this clone. For the CDR3, the DNA is TGTGCCAGCAGTGAACAGGGCGGCGGGGAGCTGTTTTTT. This translates into CASSEQGGGELFF. V gene TRBV6-4 combines with J gene TRBJ2-2, with TRBD1 as a possible D gene (6 bases). This CDR3 comprises 13 residues. Germline V gives CDR1 MRHNA, CDR2 SNTAGT. V gave up 3 bases and J gave up 7 bases, with 9 bases separating them.

The rearrangement links TRBV7-9 to TRBJ2-4; maybe TRBD1 (5 bases). Germline CDR1 is SEHNR and CDR2 is FQNEAQ (reference sequence). The CDR3 sequence is 19 residues long. The ends were cut back, 3 bases at V and 0 bases at J, with 21 bases in the middle. The chain's CDR3 is CASSFPPRVAQGAKNIQYF. Written as DNA, the CDR3 is TGTGCCAGCAGCTTCCCCCCTAGGGTAGCTCAGGGAGCCAAAAACATTCAGTACTTC.

This clone has more than one count but fewer than ten. The chain uses TRBV27 and TRBJ1-1; 9 nucleotides match TRBD1. Germline V gene sequence: CDR1 MNHEY, CDR2 SMNVEV (reference sequence). J lost 6 bases, V lost 1 base, and 6 bases had no gene match. The length of the CDR3 is 15 residues. In DNA, the CDR3 is TGTGCCAGCAGTTTATTCGGGACAGGGAAGTCTGAAGCTTTCTTT. Encoded protein: CASSLFGTGKSEAFF.

Remarks on this clone: The junction does not match germline at one end; this may be a read error. The chain combines TRBV25-1 with TRBJ1-1; 7 bases are a match to TRBD1. The germline CDR1 and CDR2 sequences are MGHDK and SYGVNS. CDR3 size: 15 residues. The CDR3 loop is CASSKYTGENAEAFF. The CDR3 bases are TGTGCCAGCAGTAAATACACAGGGGAAAACGCTGAAGCTTTCTTT. Full variable domain (missing parts from reference TRBV25-1 and TRBJ1-1): EADIYQTPRYLVIGTGKKITLECSQTMGHDKMYWYQQDPGMELHLIHYSYGVNSTEKGDLSSESTVSRIRTEHFPLTLESARPSHTSQYLCASSKYTGENAEAFFGQGTRLTVV.

The sample holds a few counts of this clone. V gene TRBV6-6 combines with J gene TRBJ2-1, with D unresolved. Trimming left V 8 bases short and J 4 bases short, with 15 bases between. This CDR3 has 14 residues. Germline CDR1 is MNHNY and CDR2 is SVGAGI (reference sequence). CDR3 nucleotides: TGTGCCAGCCGCCCACAATTGAAGTACAATGAGCAGTTCTTC. This gives the protein CASRPQLKYNEQFF.

The chain recombines TRBV18 with TRBJ2-7; 9 nucleotides align to TRBD1. Trimming at V came to 3 bases and at J to 2 bases, leaving 5 bases not matched to a gene. CDR1 and CDR2 from the germline V gene are KGHSH and LQKENI. The CDR3 runs to 15 residues. In DNA form, the CDR3 reads TGTGCCAGCTCACCGTCCGGGACAGGGACCTACGAGCAGTACTTC. It codes for CASSPSGTGTYEQYF.

The J gene is TRBJ2-1, the V gene TRBV7-9; TRBD1 aligns across 8 bases. The CDR3 loop spans 15 amino acids. Germline CDR1 SEHNR, CDR2 FQNEAQ (reference sequence). V was clipped by 1 base and J by 8 bases; unmatched bases: 7. CDR3 coding DNA: TGTGCCAGCAGCTTAGACAGGGGGGTTAGGGATGAGCAGTTCTTC. This codes for CASSLDRGVRDEQFF.